This is a list of T cell receptor beta chains from one sample in a study of T-cell reconstitution after alpha-beta-depleted transplantation in children. TCRdb reprocessed the PCR reads with MiXCR, giving one entry per CDR3 protein. The sample lists hundreds of thousands of distinct CDR3 sequences; about a sixth were seen once. The sample consisted of PBMCs, mostly from graft donor cells, taken 360 days after TCRalphabeta/CD19-depleted stem cell transplant. Source of these receptors: a boy less than two years old who had a stem cell transplant for Wiskott-Aldrich syndrome, so the T cells may come from the graft donor. CDR3s include the opening cysteine and the closing phenylalanine or tryptophan. The D gene is left open where the match is weak. Clone size is given for some rows only: seen once, a few or many times, or a class if the clone is expanded.

D: TRBD2; size: few; J: TRBJ2-5; V: TRBV20-1; CDR3: CSARVAGKETQYF; DNA: TGCAGTGCTAGAGTAGCGGGAAAAGAGACCCAGTACTTC
D: TRBD1; size: NA; J: TRBJ1-4; V: TRBV7-2; CDR3: CASSPRTGLRKKLFF; DNA: TGTGCCAGCAGCCCCCGGACAGGGTTGAGAAAAAAACTGTTTTTT
D: NA; size: few; J: TRBJ2-6; V: TRBV5-1; CDR3: CASSSKRCERSPVSGANVLTF; DNA: TGCGCCAGCAGCTCGAAACGATGTGAACGTAGCCCGGTCTCTGGGGCCAACGTCCTGACTTTC
D: NA; size: NA; J: TRBJ2-1; V: TRBV6-5; CDR3: CASSYYPGYAGRDNEQFF; DNA: TGTGCCAGCAGTTACTACCCCGGCTACGCGGGGAGAGACAATGAGCAGTTCTTC
D: TRBD2; size: NA; J: TRBJ2-1; V: TRBV5-1; CDR3: CASSPGTSGGAFNEQFF; DNA: TGCGCCAGCAGCCCCGGGACTAGCGGGGGGGCTTTCAATGAGCAGTTCTTC
D: TRBD2; size: many; J: TRBJ2-1; V: TRBV10-3; CDR3: CAISESSGAGGLNEQFF; DNA: TGTGCCATCAGTGAGTCGAGTGGAGCGGGGGGACTCAATGAGCAGTTCTTC
D: NA; size: few; J: TRBJ2-6; V: TRBV6-2/TRBV6-3; CDR3: CASSLWRTGANVLTF; DNA: TGTGCCAGCAGTTTGTGGCGCACTGGGGCCAACGTCCTGACTTTC
D: TRBD2; size: NA; J: TRBJ2-1; V: TRBV27; CDR3: CASSPPGWGGPYNEQFF; DNA: TGTGCCAGCAGTCCCCCCGGGTGGGGGGGACCATACAATGAGCAGTTCTTC
D: TRBD2; size: few; J: TRBJ2-7; V: TRBV15; CDR3: CATSRRLAGLYEQYF; DNA: TGTGCCACCAGCAGACGACTAGCGGGACTCTACGAGCAGTACTTC
D: NA; size: NA; J: TRBJ1-5; V: TRBV20-1; CDR3: CSAKVGDQPQHF; DNA: TGCAGTGCTAAAGTTGGGGATCAGCCCCAGCATTTT
D: TRBD2; size: NA; J: TRBJ2-4; V: TRBV12-3/TRBV12-4; CDR3: CASSWDRKTSGRADLGNIQYF; DNA: TGTGCCAGCAGTTGGGACAGAAAGACTAGCGGGAGGGCCGATTTAGGAAACATTCAGTACTTC
D: NA; size: NA; J: TRBJ1-1; V: TRBV11-2; CDR3: CASSFGPPNTEAFF; DNA: TGTGCCAGCAGCTTTGGACCACCGAACACTGAAGCTTTCTTT
D: NA; size: few; J: TRBJ2-5; V: TRBV11-2; CDR3: CASSLVFQGQQETQYF; DNA: TGTGCCAGCAGCTTAGTTTTTCAGGGTCAGCAAGAGACCCAGTACTTC
D: NA; size: NA; J: TRBJ2-1; V: TRBV29-1; CDR3: CSVDDWGRNNEQFF; DNA: TGCAGCGTTGACGACTGGGGCCGCAACAATGAGCAGTTCTTC
D: TRBD2; size: NA; J: TRBJ2-3; V: TRBV5-1; CDR3: CASTAGTRSDTQYF; DNA: TGCGCCAGCACAGCCGGGACTAGATCAGATACGCAGTATTTT
D: NA; size: NA; J: TRBJ1-5; V: TRBV5-6; CDR3: CASSLAGMGNQPQHF; DNA: TGTGCCAGCAGCTTGGCAGGGATGGGCAATCAGCCCCAGCATTTT
D: TRBD1; size: NA; J: TRBJ2-7; V: TRBV29-1; CDR3: CSVAPLGQGSYEQYF; DNA: TGCAGCGTTGCACCATTGGGACAGGGGTCTTACGAGCAGTACTTC
D: TRBD1; size: few; J: TRBJ1-1; V: TRBV6-2/TRBV6-3; CDR3: CASRTGGKGAEAFF; DNA: TGTGCCAGCAGGACAGGGGGCAAAGGAGCTGAAGCTTTCTTT
D: NA; size: many; J: TRBJ2-3; V: TRBV5-1; CDR3: CASSLGLADTDTQYF; DNA: TGCGCCAGCAGCTTGGGTTTGGCGGACACAGATACGCAGTATTTT
D: TRBD2; size: NA; J: TRBJ2-1; V: TRBV3-1; CDR3: CASSLSGGLNEQFF; DNA: TGTGCCAGCAGCCTTAGCGGGGGGCTCAATGAGCAGTTCTTC
D: NA; size: few; J: TRBJ2-2; V: TRBV4-3; CDR3: CASSQVHRANTGELFF; DNA: TGCGCCAGCAGCCAAGTACACAGGGCGAACACCGGGGAGCTGTTTTTT
D: NA; size: NA; J: TRBJ2-1; V: TRBV7-9; CDR3: CASSPRAISYNEQFF; DNA: TGTGCCAGCAGCCCCAGGGCCATCTCCTACAATGAGCAGTTCTTC
D: NA; size: NA; J: TRBJ2-3; V: TRBV20-1; CDR3: CSARSGTTSTDTQYF; DNA: TGCAGTGCTAGATCCGGGACAACTAGCACAGATACGCAGTATTTT
D: TRBD2; size: few; J: TRBJ2-5; V: TRBV9; CDR3: CASSPWTSGRKETQYF; DNA: TGTGCCAGCAGCCCATGGACTAGCGGGAGGAAAGAGACCCAGTACTTC
D: TRBD1; size: few; J: TRBJ2-5; V: TRBV24-1; CDR3: CATSPTGGAETQYF; DNA: TGTGCCACCAGTCCGACAGGGGGGGCAGAGACCCAGTACTTC
D: NA; size: NA; J: TRBJ2-7; V: TRBV2; CDR3: CASDIETDEQYF; DNA: TGTGCCAGCGATATCGAGACAGACGAGCAGTACTTC
D: NA; size: NA; J: TRBJ1-4; V: TRBV6-2/TRBV6-3; CDR3: CATDQGSGGEKLFF; DNA: TGTGCCACCGACCAGGGCAGCGGCGGGGAAAAACTGTTTTTT
D: TRBD1; size: NA; J: TRBJ1-1; V: TRBV10-1; CDR3: CASRRGGNTEAFF; DNA: TGCGCCAGCAGGAGAGGGGGCAACACTGAAGCTTTCTTT
D: NA; size: NA; J: TRBJ2-1; V: TRBV20-1; CDR3: CSAPRLVTEQFF; DNA: TGCAGTGCCCCGAGACTAGTTACTGAGCAGTTCTTC
D: TRBD2; size: NA; J: TRBJ2-7; V: TRBV5-1; CDR3: CASSLVAGGISSYEQYF; DNA: TGCGCCAGCAGCTTGGTGGCGGGAGGGATTAGCTCCTACGAGCAGTACTTC
D: NA; size: many; J: TRBJ2-5; V: TRBV21-1; CDR3: CASSKRSGYQETQYF; DNA: TGTGCCAGCAGCAAACGGTCCGGGTACCAAGAGACCCAGTACTTC
D: NA; size: few; J: TRBJ2-5; V: TRBV10-3; CDR3: CAISGPGPQETQYF; DNA: TGTGCCATCAGTGGTCCGGGTCCCCAAGAGACCCAGTACTTC
D: NA; size: NA; J: TRBJ2-2; V: TRBV18; CDR3: CASSRTGTPNTGELFF; DNA: TGTGCCAGCTCACGGACCGGGACACCGAACACCGGGGAGCTGTTTTTT
D: TRBD1; size: NA; J: TRBJ2-7; V: TRBV4-1; CDR3: CASSQGQGKMRGEQYF; DNA: TGCGCCAGCAGCCAAGGACAGGGAAAGATGAGAGGCGAGCAGTACTTC
D: NA; size: few; J: TRBJ2-5; V: TRBV12-3/TRBV12-4; CDR3: CASSPRTPKETQYF; DNA: TGTGCCAGCAGTCCTCGGACTCCTAAAGAGACCCAGTACTTC
D: TRBD2; size: NA; J: TRBJ2-1; V: TRBV27; CDR3: CASSFSGRGYNEQFF; DNA: TGTGCCAGCAGTTTTAGCGGGAGAGGGTACAATGAGCAGTTCTTC
D: TRBD2; size: NA; J: TRBJ2-5; V: TRBV5-1; CDR3: CASRPSGGQETQYF; DNA: TGCGCCAGCAGACCTAGCGGGGGGCAAGAGACCCAGTACTTC
D: NA; size: few; J: TRBJ2-5; V: TRBV20-1; CDR3: CSARDYRETQYF; DNA: TGCAGTGCTAGGGATTACAGGGAGACCCAGTACTTC
D: TRBD1; size: NA; J: TRBJ1-1; V: TRBV5-1; CDR3: CASSDRTGGFTEAFF; DNA: TGCGCCAGCAGCGACAGGACAGGGGGCTTCACTGAAGCTTTCTTT
D: NA; size: few; J: TRBJ2-5; V: TRBV11-3; CDR3: CASSLERGAQYF; DNA: TGTGCCAGCAGCTTAGAGAGAGGGGCCCAGTACTTC
D: TRBD2; size: NA; J: TRBJ2-1; V: TRBV7-9; CDR3: CASSSGLGGVHEQFF; DNA: TGTGCCAGCAGCTCCGGACTGGGGGGGGTCCATGAGCAGTTCTTC
D: TRBD1; size: few; J: TRBJ1-5; V: TRBV4-2; CDR3: CASSQDRGQGNQPQHF; DNA: TGTGCCAGCAGCCAAGATAGAGGACAGGGGAATCAGCCCCAGCATTTT
D: NA; size: NA; J: TRBJ2-1; V: TRBV5-1; CDR3: CASSLTAIEYNEQFF; DNA: TGCGCCAGCAGCTTGACAGCCATTGAGTACAATGAGCAGTTCTTC
D: NA; size: NA; J: TRBJ2-7; V: TRBV4-3; CDR3: CASSQDHTVEQYF; DNA: TGCGCCAGCAGCCAAGACCACACGGTAGAGCAGTACTTC
D: NA; size: NA; J: TRBJ2-3; V: TRBV20-1; CDR3: CSASDVAGTDTQYF; DNA: TGCAGTGCTTCGGACGTCGCCGGCACAGATACGCAGTATTTT
D: TRBD2; size: NA; J: TRBJ2-3; V: TRBV12-3/TRBV12-4; CDR3: CASTLQTSGTTDTQYF; DNA: TGTGCCAGCACCCTCCAGACTAGCGGGACCACAGATACGCAGTATTTT
D: NA; size: NA; J: TRBJ1-5; V: TRBV18; CDR3: CASSRFVQQGRDQPQHF; DNA: TGTGCCAGCTCCCGATTTGTCCAACAGGGCCGGGATCAGCCCCAGCATTTT
D: NA; size: NA; J: TRBJ2-5; V: TRBV28; CDR3: CASSLPRAYWARETQYF; DNA: TGTGCCAGCAGTTTACCCCGGGCCTATTGGGCCCGGGAGACCCAGTACTTC